This is a list of T cell receptor beta chains from one sample in a study of CD8 T cells in ankylosing spondylitis. TCRdb analysed the 5' RACE reads with MiXCR anew, one entry per CDR3 protein. Among roughly 120,000 distinct CDR3 sequences listed, around 15% were seen once. Sequenced: blood, either unsorted or a sorted T cell fraction (not recorded which). Receptors originate from a female donor with ankylosing spondylitis or in good health (not recorded which). CDR3s include the opening cysteine and the closing phenylalanine or tryptophan. A D gene is named only where the DNA matches it firmly. Where a row states a size, it is once, few, many or the class of an expanded clone; other rows omit it.

cdr3_aa	cdr3_nt	clone_size	d_call	v_call	j_call
CSAPDRTGGTEAFF	TGCAGTGCTCCCGACCGGACAGGGGGCACTGAAGCTTTCTTT	few	TRBD1	TRBV20-1	TRBJ1-1
CASSYSAGLSSYNSPLHF	TGTGCCAGCAGTTACTCTGCGGGGTTAAGCTCCTATAATTCACCCCTCCACTTT	few	-	TRBV6-5	TRBJ1-6
CASSLGTSTDTQYF	TGCGCCAGCAGCTTGGGTACTAGCACAGATACGCAGTATTTT	many	-	TRBV5-1	TRBJ2-3
CAIRDHRESEAFF	TGTGCCATCAGGGACCACAGGGAGAGTGAAGCTTTCTTT	many	-	TRBV10-3	TRBJ1-1
CASSRFYGYTF	TGTGCCAGCAGTCGTTTCTATGGCTACACCTTC	few	-	TRBV12-3/TRBV12-4	TRBJ1-2
CAWSEVGTKNIQYF	TGTGCCTGGTCAGAGGTTGGGACCAAAAACATTCAGTACTTC	few	-	TRBV30	TRBJ2-4
CASSLAVGSYEQYF	TGCGCCAGCAGCTTGGCGGTCGGATCCTACGAGCAGTACTTC	many	-	TRBV5-1	TRBJ2-7
CASSLGSLQGKETQYF	TGTGCCAGCAGCTTAGGATCCCTCCAGGGTAAAGAGACCCAGTACTTC	-	-	TRBV11-2	TRBJ2-5
CASSLVASGTYEQYF	TGCGCCAGCAGCTTGGTAGCTAGCGGGACCTACGAGCAGTACTTC	few	TRBD2	TRBV5-1	TRBJ2-7
CASSVAGPSYEQYF	TGCGCCAGCAGCGTCGCGGGACCAAGTTACGAGCAGTACTTC	few	-	TRBV5-1	TRBJ2-7
CASSQVAGKSMNTEAFF	TGTGCCAGCAGCCAAGTAGCCGGCAAGTCCATGAACACTGAAGCTTTCTTT	-	-	TRBV14	TRBJ1-1
CASSQVPGQGNEQYF	TGTGCCAGCAGCCAAGTCCCGGGACAGGGTAACGAGCAGTACTTC	many	TRBD1	TRBV4-2	TRBJ2-7
CASSLGTYQEAFF	TGTGCCAGCAGCTTAGGAACATACCAAGAAGCTTTCTTT	-	-	TRBV7-2	TRBJ1-1
CATSDRRQINEQFF	TGTGCCACCAGTGATCGCAGACAGATTAATGAGCAGTTCTTC	many	-	TRBV24-1	TRBJ2-1
CASSSAVEQYF	TGTGCCAGCAGCTCGGCGGTCGAGCAGTACTTC	many	-	TRBV7-2	TRBJ2-7
CASSLSQRSQGRGDEQFF	TGTGCCAGCAGTTTATCACAAAGGAGCCAGGGAAGGGGGGATGAGCAGTTCTTC	once	-	TRBV27	TRBJ2-1
CAWTQGRYEQYF	TGTGCCTGGACGCAGGGGAGGTACGAGCAGTACTTC	-	-	TRBV30	TRBJ2-7
CSSQGSGNTEAFF	TGCAGCTCTCAGGGGTCAGGGAACACTGAAGCTTTCTTT	few	-	TRBV29-1	TRBJ1-1
CASSIVAGGDFAQYF	TGTGCCAGTAGTATAGTTGCAGGGGGCGACTTCGCGCAGTATTTT	few	TRBD1	TRBV19	TRBJ2-3
CASSILAGGEQFF	TGTGCCAGCAGCATACTAGCGGGAGGCGAGCAGTTCTTC	few	TRBD2	TRBV7-9	TRBJ2-1
CASSESGRTKNIQYF	TGTGCCAGCAGTGAATCAGGGAGAACCAAAAACATTCAGTACTTC	many	-	TRBV25-1	TRBJ2-4
CASSEGRLLMNTEAFF	TGTGCCAGCAGTGAGGGGCGGCTCCTTATGAACACTGAAGCTTTCTTT	-	-	TRBV28	TRBJ1-1
CSVFGGGNTIYF	TGCAGCGTTTTCGGAGGTGGAAACACCATATATTTT	many	-	TRBV29-1	TRBJ1-3
CASSHGVGSETQYF	TGTGCCAGCAGCCACGGAGTGGGATCGGAGACCCAGTACTTC	-	-	TRBV16	TRBJ2-5
CAISESSGGANTDTQYF	TGTGCCATCAGTGAGTCCAGCGGGGGGGCAAACACAGATACGCAGTATTTT	-	TRBD2	TRBV10-3	TRBJ2-3
CATSDPLSYNEQFF	TGTGCCACCAGTGATCCACTCTCCTACAATGAGCAGTTCTTC	many	-	TRBV24-1	TRBJ2-1
CASSQLAGGFNEQFF	TGTGCCAGCAGCCAGCTAGCGGGGGGGTTCAATGAGCAGTTCTTC	few	TRBD2	TRBV3-1	TRBJ2-1
CASSPRMGEGNTDTQYF	TGTGCCAGCAGCCCTAGAATGGGGGAGGGAAACACAGATACGCAGTATTTT	few	TRBD2	TRBV7-8	TRBJ2-3
CASGQDEKLFF	TGTGCCAGCGGCCAGGATGAAAAACTGTTTTTT	few	-	TRBV2	TRBJ1-4
CATSDRAGGPHEQFF	TGTGCCACCAGTGATAGGGCGGGAGGGCCGCATGAGCAGTTCTTC	-	TRBD2	TRBV24-1	TRBJ2-1
CASSQYTYEQYF	TGTGCCAGCAGCCAATACACCTACGAGCAGTACTTC	medium-sized	-	TRBV3-1	TRBJ2-7
CASSQDLRSYEQYF	TGCGCCAGCAGCCAAGATCTCCGGTCCTACGAGCAGTACTTC	many	-	TRBV4-1	TRBJ2-7
CSARQAGGFYDEQFF	TGCAGTGCTAGACAGGCGGGAGGTTTTTACGATGAGCAGTTCTTC	-	TRBD2	TRBV20-1	TRBJ2-1
CASSYGTGSTDTQYF	TGTGCCAGCAGTTATGGGACAGGAAGCACAGATACGCAGTATTTT	many	TRBD1	TRBV6-2/TRBV6-3	TRBJ2-3
CASRPRAMNTEAFF	TGTGCCAGCAGACCTCGGGCTATGAACACTGAAGCTTTCTTT	many	-	TRBV6-1	TRBJ1-1
CSGSKGLESEQFF	TGCAGTGGCAGTAAGGGACTAGAGAGTGAGCAGTTCTTC	-	TRBD2	TRBV20-1	TRBJ2-1
CASSLTPTPQPYEQYF	TGCGCCAGCAGCTTGACCCCGACACCGCAACCCTACGAGCAGTACTTC	few	-	TRBV5-1	TRBJ2-7
CASSLGVGGSGYNEQFF	TGCGCCAGCAGCCTGGGGGTTGGTGGGAGCGGTTACAATGAGCAGTTCTTC	-	-	TRBV5-1	TRBJ2-1
CAISARYGELFF	TGTGCCATCAGTGCCCGATACGGGGAGCTGTTTTTT	many	-	TRBV10-3	TRBJ2-2
CSPLYGTSGSGTQYF	TGCAGTCCATTATACGGGACTAGCGGCTCCGGGACCCAGTACTTC	many	TRBD2	TRBV20-1	TRBJ2-5
CASRGTGGGGTGELFF	TGTGCCAGCAGGGGCACAGGGGGCGGTGGCACCGGGGAGCTGTTTTTT	-	TRBD1	TRBV6-1	TRBJ2-2